The 24 T cell receptor beta chains listed next were all sequenced from one sample in a study of STAT5B mutations in CD4+ large granular lymphocyte leukemia. Using immunoSEQ multiplex PCR, the repertoire was profiled, and TCRdb retains in-frame clones only, with some absent. The sample shows about 19,000 clones, approximately 84% of them seen only once. The sequenced material came from CD4+ T cells from blood buffy coats. These receptor sequences come from a human donor in good health.

CDR3 sequence reads: CASSSGGQAAYEQYF. The CDR3 DNA reads as TGTGCCAGCAGCTCAGGCGGACAGGCAGCCTACGAGCAGTACTTC. The V and J genes are TRBV5-4 and TRBJ2-7, with 7 bases fitting TRBD1. The CDR3 totals 15 residues. Trimming at V came to 3 bases and at J to 2 bases, leaving 8 bases not matched to a gene. CDR1 and CDR2 (germline): SGHNT, YYREEE (reference sequence).

The chain uses TRBV11-1 and TRBJ2-1; weak D call: TRBD2 (6 bases). V gave up 1 base and J gave up 1 base, with 14 bases separating them. The CDR3 is 17 amino acids. Germline-derived CDR1 and CDR2 are SGHAT and FQDESV (reference sequence). The CDR3 coding sequence is TGTGCCAGCAGCTTAGGGGCGGTGGCGGGATCCTACAATGAGCAGTTCTTC. This gives the protein CASSLGAVAGSYNEQFF. The entire variable domain, with the rest obtained from reference TRBV11-1 and TRBJ2-1, is as follows: EAEVAQSPRYKITEKSQAVAFWCDPISGHATLYWYRQILGQGPELLVQFQDESVVDDSQLPKDRFSAERLKGVDSTLKIQPAELGDSAMYLCASSLGAVAGSYNEQFFGPGTRLTVL.

The chain employs TRBV6-1 and TRBJ2-1; TRBD2 aligns across 9 bases. The junction had 8 bases not matched to a gene; V was cut back by 4 bases and J by 4 bases. CDR1 and CDR2 from the germline V gene are MNHNS and SASEGT. This CDR3 is built from 16 residues. CDR3 sequence reads: CASSALTSGTYNEQFF. CDR3 DNA: TGTGCCAGCAGTGCCTTGACTAGCGGAACATACAATGAGCAGTTCTTC.

The gene calls are TRBV19 and TRBJ1-1; D gene uncertain. Per germline, CDR1 LNHDA and CDR2 SQIVND (reference sequence). The CDR3 consists of 15 residues. The V end lost 3 bases, the J end lost 0 bases, and 11 bases lay between the germline ends. CDR3 nucleotide sequence: TGTGCCAGTAGTATTTCAGGTCTACTGAACACTGAAGCTTTCTTT. Translating gives CASSISGLLNTEAFF.

This clone showed up just a few times. The chain has TRBV15 and TRBJ1-5; 7 positions agree with TRBD1. Per the germline V gene, CDR1 is LNHNV and CDR2 is YYDKDF (reference sequence). The V segment lost 8 bases and the J segment 4 bases; nucleotides outside the gene matches: 2. This CDR3 comprises 12 residues. This chain's CDR3 is CATGTENQPQHF. The CDR3 DNA sequence: TGTGCCACCGGGACAGAAAATCAGCCCCAGCATTTT.

This sequence joins TRBV18 and TRBJ2-7; perhaps D is TRBD1 or TRBD2 (5 bases each). CDR3 length: 14 residues. V shed 3 bases and J shed 2 bases, with 11 bases lying between them. The germline V gene encodes CDR1 KGHSH and CDR2 LQKENI. The CDR3 here is CASSPGTVTYEQYF. Here the CDR3 DNA reads TGTGCCAGCTCACCCGGGACCGTAACCTACGAGCAGTACTTC.

This rearrangement joins TRBV29-1 to TRBJ2-3, with TRBD2 matching over 7 bases. Trimming at V came to 3 bases and at J to 0 bases, leaving 12 bases not matched to a gene. Germline CDR1 reads SQVTM; CDR2 reads ANQGSEA. The CDR3 totals 17 residues. The CDR3 coding sequence is TGCAGCGTTGAGGGCGGGGGATACTCACTTAGCACAGATACGCAGTATTTT. Translation gives CSVEGGGYSLSTDTQYF.

The rearrangement links TRBV14 to TRBJ1-2; D remains unclear. The CDR3 has 15 residues. CDR1 and CDR2 (germline): SGHDN, FVKESK. Trimming removed 2 bases from V and 6 bases from J, with 16 bases in between. CDR3 sequence (DNA): TGTGCCAGCAGCCAACCCCAGAAGGGCGCGAATGGCTACACCTTC. Its translation: CASSQPQKGANGYTF.

The CDR3 sequence: CASSVGEGLVAKNIQYF. The CDR3 nucleotides read TGTGCCAGCAGCGTCGGGGAGGGACTTGTAGCCAAAAACATTCAGTACTTC. The chain is built from TRBV9 and TRBJ2-4, with 7 bases matching TRBD2. After removal of 2 bases from V and 0 bases from J, the junction contained 8 bases not matched to a gene. Per the germline V gene, CDR1 is SGDLS and CDR2 is YYNGEE. This CDR3 contains 17 residues.

The J gene is TRBJ2-7, the V gene TRBV10-3; TRBD2 matches 9 bases. CDR1 and CDR2 from the germline V gene are ENHRY and SYGVKD. J gave up 0 bases and V 9 bases, and 9 bases lay outside the gene matches. The CDR3 has 15 residues. This CDR3 reads CAMAGAGGLSYEQYF. The CDR3 nucleotides read TGTGCCATGGCAGGGGCGGGAGGGCTCTCCTACGAGCAGTACTTC.

The chain joins TRBV6-5 to TRBJ1-2; a possible D gene is TRBD1 (5 bases). Germline-derived CDR1 and CDR2 are MNHEY and SVGAGI. The CDR3 is 16 amino acids. V was clipped by 0 bases and J by 2 bases, with 13 bases between them. CDR3 DNA sequence: TGTGCCAGCAGTTACTCCAGGGCTTCAACCAACTATGGCTACACCTTC. It is translated as CASSYSRASTNYGYTF.

CDR3 loop: CACAPGRGETQYF. For the CDR3, the DNA is TGTGCCTGTGCCCCCGGGCGGGGGGAGACCCAGTACTTC. V is TRBV30 and J is TRBJ2-5, with 7 bases fitting TRBD2. This CDR3 has 13 residues. From germline, CDR1 is GTSNPN and CDR2 SVGIG (reference sequence). Unmatched junction bases numbered 9, after V lost 6 bases and J lost 5 bases.

The chain combines TRBV2 with TRBJ2-1, with D perhaps matching TRBD1 (7 bases). The CDR3 sequence is 15 residues long. Germline V gene sequence: CDR1 SNHLY, CDR2 FYNNEI. V lost 0 bases to trimming and J lost 8 bases, with 14 bases between them. CDR3 protein: CASSEASGGYDEQFF. DNA of the CDR3: TGTGCCAGCAGTGAAGCGTCAGGGGGGTATGATGAGCAGTTCTTC.

This chain connects TRBV7-7 to TRBJ2-5, with 7 positions matching TRBD2. Germline V CDR1 and CDR2: SSHAT, FNYEAQ (reference sequence). The trim removed 2 bases at V and 2 bases at J, leaving 5 bases unmatched. CDR3 length: 15 amino acids. In nucleotides, the CDR3 is TGTGCCAGCAGCTTATTCACTAGCGCGCAAGAGACCCAGTACTTC. Protein: CASSLFTSAQETQYF.

The gene calls are TRBV19 and TRBJ1-5, with TRBD1 matching 10 bases. V lost 6 bases to trimming and J lost 6 bases; unmatched junction nucleotides: 8. The length of the CDR3 is 15 residues. The germline gives CDR1 LNHDA, CDR2 SQIVND (reference sequence). In DNA form, the CDR3 reads TGTGCCAGTAGGTCCGGGACAGGGGCGATTCAGCCCCAGCATTTT. Translated: CASRSGTGAIQPQHF.

The chain links TRBV14 to TRBJ1-2, with D hard to call. This CDR3 is built from 15 residues. V was shortened by 0 bases and J by 4 bases, with 12 bases between the two germline ends. The germline V gene encodes CDR1 SGHDN and CDR2 FVKESK. The DNA for the CDR3 is TGTGCCAGCAGCCAAGATGGGAACAACCCCTATGGCTACACCTTC. Translation: CASSQDGNNPYGYTF.

The chain employs TRBV30 and TRBJ1-1; D is unresolved. Trimming pared 3 bases from V and 11 bases from J, leaving 10 bases between. The CDR3 runs 10 residues. Germline-derived CDR1 and CDR2 are GTSNPN and SVGIG (reference sequence). Here the CDR3 DNA reads TGTGCCTGGAGGAGAGAGCGTGCTTTCTTT. Its translation is CAWRRERAFF.

J is TRBJ2-2 and V is TRBV19, with 10 bases lining up with TRBD1. The germline V gene encodes CDR1 LNHDA and CDR2 SQIVND (reference sequence). V lost 3 bases, J lost 6 bases, and 13 bases stayed unmatched. The CDR3 extends over 18 amino acids. The CDR3 region has the DNA TGTGCCAGTAGTATTGAAGCCGGGACAGGGGTGCGGGCCGGGGAGCTGTTTTTT. Residues: CASSIEAGTGVRAGELFF.

The chain joins TRBV29-1 to TRBJ1-2; D gene ambiguous. Trimming took off 4 bases at V and 1 base at J, with 10 bases between the two ends. The CDR3 covers 13 residues. The germline V gene encodes CDR1 SQVTM and CDR2 ANQGSEA. The CDR3 loop is CSVGSAYNYGYTF. For the CDR3, the DNA is TGCAGCGTTGGCTCAGCCTATAACTATGGCTACACCTTC.

The chain links TRBV4-1 to TRBJ2-1; 10 nucleotides line up with TRBD2. J was trimmed by 5 bases and V by 3 bases; bases with no gene match: 10. CDR3 length equals 17 residues. Germline values: CDR1 MGHRA, CDR2 YSYEKL. The CDR3 here is CASSQVPSGRFHNEQFF. CDR3 in DNA: TGCGCCAGCAGCCAGGTCCCTAGCGGGAGATTTCACAATGAGCAGTTCTTC.

The V gene is TRBV14, the J gene TRBJ2-7, with unresolved D. Germline V gene sequence: CDR1 SGHDN, CDR2 FVKESK. Trimming took off 3 bases at V and 5 bases at J, with 8 bases between the two ends. This CDR3 contains 12 residues. CDR3 bases: TGTGCCAGCAGCCAGGTGTACCACGAGCAGTACTTC. It specifies CASSQVYHEQYF.

CDR3 in amino acids: CASGQGPPAGELFF. Written as DNA, the CDR3 is TGTGCCAGCGGACAGGGGCCCCCCGCCGGGGAGCTGTTTTTT. V is TRBV27 and J is TRBJ2-2; 9 nucleotides match TRBD1. Germline V CDR1 and CDR2: MNHEY, SMNVEV (reference sequence). With V trimmed by 8 bases and J by 6 bases, 7 bases remained unmatched. The CDR3 covers 14 residues.

The chain recombines TRBV6-5 with TRBJ2-4, with 10 nucleotides matching TRBD1. The length of the CDR3 is 13 residues. Germline CDR1 is MNHEY and CDR2 is SVGAGI. V lost 6 bases and J lost 7; bases outside the gene matches: 3. For the CDR3, the DNA is TGTGCCAGCAGACCGGGACAGGGGAACATTCAGTACTTC. Encoded protein: CASRPGQGNIQYF.

V gene TRBV6-5 combines with J gene TRBJ2-1; TRBD1 aligns across 9 bases. The CDR3 is 15 amino acids. Germline loops: CDR1 MNHEY, CDR2 SVGAGI. The trim removed 7 bases at V and 6 bases at J, leaving 10 bases unmatched. CDR3 sequence (DNA): TGTGCCAGCACCACGATACAGGGGGCTGGCAATGAGCAGTTCTTC. This sequence encodes CASTTIQGAGNEQFF.